This T cell receptor beta chain was obtained from a study of Ad26.COV2.S vaccination and SARS-CoV-2 variants. For the study at large: Donor joined the COV1001 Ad26.COV2.S trial arm. Whole-study findings and limits: Analyses of TCR breadth and depth may have underestimated total T cell responses.

Germline V CDR1 and CDR2: MGHRA, YSYEKL. The CDR3 runs 17 residues. With V trimmed by 4 bases and J by 5 bases, 15 bases remained unmatched. Concerning this clone itself: No antigen is known for it.

The treatment: 19 received Ad26.COV2.S at low or high dose, single or two shots; several received placebo; per-sample allocation not given. The samples date from day 63 after the first vaccine or placebo injection. This table comes from immunoSEQ multiplex PCR, and its TCRdb copy is limited to in-frame clones, with some not included. The sample holds roughly 460,000 clones, 80% to 90% seen once. This receptor was taken from a person aged 18-65 years who received the Ad26.COV2.S COVID-19 vaccine or a placebo. The V gene is TRBV4-1, the J gene TRBJ2-5; 8 bases match TRBD1. The sample was peripheral blood, taken in a trial of Ad26.COV2.S vaccine versus placebo. CDR3 nucleotides: TGCGCCAGCAGCCCGAGAGGAGGACAGGGATGGGAGGAGACCCAGTACTTC. Encoded protein: CASSPRGGQGWEETQYF.